The 18 T cell receptor beta chains below were found in one sample sequenced in a study of T-cell reconstitution after alpha-beta-depleted transplantation in children. Preparation of the TCRbeta library involved a method that used unique molecular identifiers. MiXCR, applied by TCRdb to the PCR reads, yields one record per CDR3 protein. Among about 610,000 distinct CDR3 sequences listed, 25% to 30% were seen once. The material was PBMCs, obtained before TCRalphabeta/CD19-depleted stem cell transplant. These receptor sequences come from a boy under three years old with Wiskott-Aldrich syndrome, due to receive a stem cell transplant.

In nucleotides, the CDR3 is TGTGCCAGCACCTCACTCGGACAGGGTTTCGACGAGCAGTACTTC. This sequence encodes CASTSLGQGFDEQYF. This sequence joins TRBV28 and TRBJ2-7, with TRBD1 matching 8 bases. Looked up from germline, CDR1 is MDHEN and CDR2 is SYDVKM. CDR3 length equals 15 residues. The J segment lost 5 bases and the V segment lost 7 bases, leaving 13 bases of the junction unmatched.

The rearrangement links TRBV20-1 to TRBJ2-7; 8 nucleotides match TRBD2. Trimming took 6 bases from V and 7 from J; bases not matched to a gene: 14. CDR1 DFQATT and CDR2 SNEGSKA come from the germline V gene (reference sequence). The length of the CDR3 is 14 residues. The CDR3 bases are TGCAGTGCCAGCGGGGGACTAGGCTTGCGGGAGCAGTACTTC. Protein sequence: CSASGGLGLREQYF.

This clonotype has just a few counts. The chain has TRBV28 and TRBJ2-7, with a possible D match to TRBD1 (6 bases). The CDR3 covers 16 residues. The germline CDR1 and CDR2 sequences are MDHEN and SYDVKM. V was shortened by 1 base and J by 4 bases, with 17 bases between the two germline ends. CDR3 sequence: CASSLSSGGDLYEQYF. The CDR3 DNA reads as TGTGCCAGCAGTTTATCATCTGGGGGCGACTTGTACGAGCAGTACTTC.

This chain joins TRBV29-1 and TRBJ2-7; possible D gene TRBD1, 6 bases. V was clipped by 7 bases and J by 5 bases, with 15 bases between them. Per the germline V gene, CDR1 is SQVTM and CDR2 is ANQGSEA. The CDR3 is 12 residues long. CDR3 nucleotide sequence: TGCAGCGCAAACCGGGACATTAACGAGCAGTACTTC. This translates into CSANRDINEQYF.

This clonotype was seen many times. The chain joins TRBV28 to TRBJ2-3; 7 bases are shared with TRBD1. The CDR3 length is 20 residues. Per the germline V gene, CDR1 is MDHEN and CDR2 is SYDVKM. With 2 bases clipped from V and 6 bases from J, the junction kept 23 bases outside the gene matches. The CDR3 DNA reads TGTGCCAGCAGTTTACCAAGGGGGCCCTTCCACGATATCTCCCTGGATACGCAGTATTTT. This gives the protein CASSLPRGPFHDISLDTQYF.

This clonotype was seen a handful of times. The rearrangement uses TRBV7-2 and TRBJ2-7; the D gene is possibly TRBD2 (6 bases). The length of the CDR3 is 14 residues. Trimming pared 5 bases from V and 4 bases from J, leaving 15 bases between. CDR1 is SGHTA, CDR2 FQGNSA, per germline. The CDR3 region is CASSTTSMGYEQYF. The CDR3 bases are TGTGCCAGCAGCACAACTAGCATGGGTTACGAGCAGTACTTC.

The chain is built from TRBV5-1 and TRBJ2-1, with D hard to call. The germline V and J ends were trimmed by 4 bases and 5 bases, with 10 bases remaining between them. Germline CDR1 and CDR2: SGHRS and YFSETQ. CDR3 length equals 13 residues. CDR3: CASSRGPDNEQFF. CDR3 bases: TGCGCCAGCAGCCGAGGACCAGACAATGAGCAGTTCTTC.

A few counts support this clonotype. J is TRBJ2-3 and V is TRBV5-6, with unresolved D. The V gene's germline CDR1 is SGHDT and CDR2 YYEEEE. V gave up 2 bases and J gave up 0 bases, with 22 bases separating them. This CDR3 is 19 amino acids long. CDR3 DNA sequence: TGTGCCAGCAGCTTCAAGGATAACCATCCCAAGACTAGCACAGATACGCAGTATTTT. It encodes CASSFKDNHPKTSTDTQYF.

This clonotype has ten or more counts. The chain has TRBV15 and TRBJ2-1; 11 positions agree with TRBD2. The CDR3 consists of 14 residues. The trim removed 5 bases at V and 7 bases at J, leaving 4 bases unmatched. The germline V gene encodes CDR1 LNHNV and CDR2 YYDKDF (reference sequence). CDR3 sequence: CATSDGTSGNEQFF. The CDR3 DNA follows: TGTGCCACCAGCGACGGGACTAGCGGTAATGAGCAGTTCTTC.

V gene TRBV11-3 combines with J gene TRBJ2-1; D is perhaps TRBD1 (5 bases). This CDR3 has 15 amino acids. V lost 1 base and J 2 bases, leaving 9 bases between the germline ends. Germline lookup yields CDR1 SGHNT and CDR2 YENEEA. In DNA, the CDR3 is TGTGCCAGCAGCTTAGGGACACCCGCCTACAATGAGCAGTTCTTC. Translation: CASSLGTPAYNEQFF.

This clonotype was counted a few times. The chain couples TRBV29-1 to TRBJ2-3; D uncertain. Trimming left V 4 bases short and J 4 bases short, with 6 bases between. Per germline, CDR1 SQVTM and CDR2 ANQGSEA. The CDR3 contains 11 residues. The CDR3 region is CSVGGADTQYF. In nucleotides, the CDR3 is TGCAGCGTTGGTGGTGCAGATACGCAGTATTTT.

This clonotype has only a few counts. The gene calls are TRBV7-2 and TRBJ2-7; 8 nucleotides align to TRBD2. The length of the CDR3 is 14 residues. CDR1 and CDR2 (germline): SGHTA, FQGNSA. The V and J ends lost 1 base and 9 bases, in that order; junction bases with no gene match: 8. CDR3 DNA sequence: TGTGCCAGCAGCTTAGTAACAGCGGGAGTTGTGCAGTACTTC. It translates to CASSLVTAGVVQYF.

The V call is TRBV14, the J call TRBJ2-7, with D possibly being TRBD1 (5 bases). Germline CDR1 reads SGHDN; CDR2 reads FVKESK. V shed 1 base and J shed 3 bases, with 10 bases lying between them. The CDR3 totals 14 residues. The CDR3 region has the DNA TGTGCCAGCAGCCAAGTGGGGCATAACTACGAGCAGTACTTC. Residues: CASSQVGHNYEQYF.

This chain joins TRBV20-1 and TRBJ2-7; 7 nucleotides align to TRBD2. The CDR3 loop spans 14 amino acids. V shed 6 bases, J shed 0 bases, and the junction held 8 bases outside the gene matches. CDR1 and CDR2 from the germline V gene are DFQATT and SNEGSKA (reference sequence). CDR3 nucleotides: TGCAGTGCAAAGACTAGCCAAAGCTCCTACGAGCAGTACTTC. Translating gives CSAKTSQSSYEQYF.

Ten or more counts support this clonotype. This chain connects TRBV12-3 or TRBV12-4 to TRBJ2-7, with D tentatively TRBD1 (6 bases). CDR3 size: 15 residues. V dropped 6 bases and J dropped 1 base, with 16 bases sitting between them. The CDR3 sequence: CASSLSGTSSYEQYF. CDR3 coding DNA: TGTGCCAGCAGCTTGAGTGGGACAAGTTCCTACGAGCAGTACTTC.

This clonotype was found a few times. The chain combines TRBV19 with TRBJ1-5, with TRBD1 matching 7 bases. Per the germline V gene, CDR1 is LNHDA and CDR2 is SQIVND (reference sequence). Losses at the gene ends were 4 bases for V and 3 bases for J; bases not matched to a gene: 9. The CDR3 has 16 residues. The DNA for the CDR3 is TGTGCCAGTAGTAAGCCCTCGACAGGGTACAATCAGCCCCAGCATTTT. Translating gives CASSKPSTGYNQPQHF.

The chain is built from TRBV6-1 and TRBJ2-2; 7 nucleotides agree with TRBD2. The germline CDR1 and CDR2 sequences are MNHNS and SASEGT. V lost 2 bases to trimming and J lost 6 bases; unmatched junction nucleotides: 3. The CDR3 sequence is 14 residues long. CDR3 amino acids: CASSEWGRAGELFF. DNA for the CDR3: TGTGCCAGCAGTGAATGGGGGAGGGCCGGGGAGCTGTTTTTT.

A remark on this clonotype: One end of the junction does not line up with germline, which may come from a read error. J is TRBJ2-4 and V is TRBV20-1; D is possibly TRBD1 or TRBD2 (5 bases each). This CDR3 region has 14 residues. Germline loops: CDR1 DFQATT, CDR2 SNEGSKA (reference sequence). CDR3 coding DNA: TGCAGTGCTTCCGGGACCGCAGCCAAGAACATTCAGTACTTC. Translating it yields CSASGTAAKNIQYF.